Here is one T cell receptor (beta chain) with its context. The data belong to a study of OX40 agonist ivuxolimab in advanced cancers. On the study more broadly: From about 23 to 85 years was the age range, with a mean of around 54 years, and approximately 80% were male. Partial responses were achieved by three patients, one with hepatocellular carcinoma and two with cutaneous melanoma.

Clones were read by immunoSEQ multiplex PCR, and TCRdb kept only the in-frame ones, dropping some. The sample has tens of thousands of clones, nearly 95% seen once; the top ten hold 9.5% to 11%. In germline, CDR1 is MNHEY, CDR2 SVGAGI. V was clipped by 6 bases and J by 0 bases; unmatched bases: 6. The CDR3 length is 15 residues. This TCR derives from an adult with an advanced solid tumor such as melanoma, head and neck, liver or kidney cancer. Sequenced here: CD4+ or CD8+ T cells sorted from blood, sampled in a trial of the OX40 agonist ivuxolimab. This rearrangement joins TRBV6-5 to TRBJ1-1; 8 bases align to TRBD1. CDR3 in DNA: TGTGCCAGCAGGGACAGGGTGGGAATGAACACTGAAGCTTTCTTT. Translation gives CASRDRVGMNTEAFF.